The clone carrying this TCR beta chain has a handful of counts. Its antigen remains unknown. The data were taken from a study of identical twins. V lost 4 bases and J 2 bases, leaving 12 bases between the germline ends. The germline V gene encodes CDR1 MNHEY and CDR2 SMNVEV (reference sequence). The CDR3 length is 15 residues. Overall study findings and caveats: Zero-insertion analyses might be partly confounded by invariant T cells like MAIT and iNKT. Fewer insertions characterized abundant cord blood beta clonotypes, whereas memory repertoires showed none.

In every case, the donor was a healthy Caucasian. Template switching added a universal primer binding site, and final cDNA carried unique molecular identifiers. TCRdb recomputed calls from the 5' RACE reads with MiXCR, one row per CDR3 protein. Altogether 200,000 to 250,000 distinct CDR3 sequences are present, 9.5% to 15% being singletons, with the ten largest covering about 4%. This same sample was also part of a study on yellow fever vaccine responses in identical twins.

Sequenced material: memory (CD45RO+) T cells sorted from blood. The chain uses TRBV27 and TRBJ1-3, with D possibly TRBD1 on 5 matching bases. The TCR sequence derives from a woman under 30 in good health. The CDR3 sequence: CASSYSWGAGNTIYF. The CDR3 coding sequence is TGTGCCAGCAGTTATAGTTGGGGGGCTGGAAACACCATATATTTT.